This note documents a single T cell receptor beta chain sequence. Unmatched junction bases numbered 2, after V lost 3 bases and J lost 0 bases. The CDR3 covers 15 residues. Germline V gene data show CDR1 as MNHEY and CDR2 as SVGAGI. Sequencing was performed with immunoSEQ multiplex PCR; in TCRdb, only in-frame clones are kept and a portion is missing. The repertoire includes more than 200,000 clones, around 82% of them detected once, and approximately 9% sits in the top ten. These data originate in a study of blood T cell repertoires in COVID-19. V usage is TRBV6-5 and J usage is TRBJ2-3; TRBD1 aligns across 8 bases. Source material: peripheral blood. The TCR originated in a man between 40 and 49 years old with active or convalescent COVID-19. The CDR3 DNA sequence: TGTGCCAGCAGTTATAGGGACAGGAGCACAGATACGCAGTATTTT. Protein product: CASSYRDRSTDTQYF.